Shown below are 10 T cell receptor beta chains from a single sample sequenced in a study of blood T cells in healthy people across ages. It was with a sample-barcoded 5' primer and a J-beta primer mix that a second PCR of about 6 to 12 cycles was run. TCRdb reprocessed the 5' RACE reads via MiXCR and lists one record per CDR3 protein. There are 760,000 or so distinct CDR3 sequences in the sample; just under 25% occur only once, and more than 7.5% lies in the top ten. These data are also associated with another study on T cells of mothers and their children.

Material: blood. The receptors originated from a boy between 10 and 17 years old in good health.

V is TRBV6-1 and J is TRBJ2-7; D is possibly TRBD1 (5 bases). Germline V gives CDR1 MNHNS, CDR2 SASEGT. Trimming stripped 3 bases from V and 2 bases from J, with 14 bases between. The CDR3 runs 15 residues. The CDR3 loop reads CASSDSGARPYEQYF. DNA for the CDR3: TGTGCCAGCAGTGATTCTGGGGCGCGCCCCTACGAGCAGTACTTC.

This clonotype showed up just a few times. The rearrangement links TRBV10-3 to TRBJ1-1; 10 nucleotides agree with TRBD1. This CDR3 is 15 amino acids long. Trimming removed 10 bases from V and 0 bases from J; junction bases left unmatched: 8. Germline values: CDR1 ENHRY, CDR2 SYGVKD. This CDR3 reads CATRTGQGLNTEAFF. CDR3 nucleotides: TGTGCCACCAGGACGGGACAGGGGTTGAACACTGAAGCTTTCTTT.

The genes are TRBV10-3 and TRBJ1-4; D is ambiguous. The germline gives CDR1 ENHRY, CDR2 SYGVKD. CDR3 length equals 15 residues. The V and J ends lost 2 bases and 0 bases respectively, with 7 bases between them. CDR3 DNA: TGTGCCATCAGTGAGGGGATCGCAACTAATGAAAAACTGTTTTTT. Residues: CAISEGIATNEKLFF.

The V call is TRBV20-1, the J call TRBJ2-7; TRBD1 aligns across 9 bases. Trimming at V came to 5 bases and at J to 5 bases, leaving 10 bases not matched to a gene. Germline CDR1 is DFQATT and CDR2 is SNEGSKA (reference sequence). This CDR3 spans 14 amino acids. The CDR3 loop is CSALLGTGNNEQYF. The CDR3 region has the DNA TGCAGTGCTCTCTTGGGGACAGGGAACAACGAGCAGTACTTC.

This clonotype was detected a few times. The chain links TRBV11-3 to TRBJ2-5, with unresolved D. CDR1 and CDR2 (germline): SGHNT, YENEEA. V was cut by 3 bases and J by 7 bases, with 9 bases left in between. The CDR3 contains 12 residues. The CDR3 protein is CASSFDDTTQYF. CDR3 DNA: TGTGCCAGCAGCTTCGACGATACGACCCAGTACTTC.

V and J are TRBV3-1 and TRBJ2-5; TRBD2 aligns across 8 bases. The J call is doubtful: the DNA matches TRBJ2-1 better. Germline V gene sequence: CDR1 LGHDT, CDR2 YNNKEL (reference sequence). CDR3 length equals 17 residues. The CDR3 DNA sequence: TGTGCCAGCAGCCTTCCTCCCGGGACTAGAGGAAAGAATGAGCAGTTCTTC. Its protein product is CASSLPPGTRGKNEQFF.

This clonotype appeared once. At one end, the junction sequence differs from germline, possibly due to a read error. This chain connects TRBV6-1 to TRBJ1-3; D is ambiguous. This CDR3 comprises 12 residues. Germline CDR1 is MNHNS and CDR2 is SASEGT. This CDR3 is CASSDRPSLSAF. The CDR3 DNA reads TGTGCCAGCAGTGATCGTCCATCGTTGTCAGCGTTT.

V usage is TRBV11-2 and J usage is TRBJ2-3; 9 bases are shared with TRBD2. CDR1 SGHAT and CDR2 FQNNGV come from the germline V gene. This CDR3 has 17 residues. V shed 7 bases and J 4 bases; nucleotides not matched to a gene: 15. The CDR3 is CASKIGREGRWADTQYF. The CDR3 nucleotides are TGTGCCAGCAAAATAGGGCGGGAGGGCCGATGGGCAGATACGCAGTATTTT.

This clonotype occurred a few times. The J gene is TRBJ1-1, the V gene TRBV6-2 or TRBV6-3; no clear D gene. V was pared by 0 bases and J by 11 bases, with 13 bases between. The germline V gene has CDR1 MNHEY and CDR2 SVGEGT. CDR3 size: 13 residues. The CDR3 DNA reads TGTGCCAGCAGTTACTCTGGGCCGGGAGTGGCTTTCTTT. Its protein product is CASSYSGPGVAFF.

In the case of this clonotype: The junction differs from germline at one of its ends, possibly a read error. The chain combines TRBV27 with TRBJ2-5; 8 nucleotides match TRBD2. Germline V CDR1 and CDR2: MNHEY, SMNVEV (reference sequence). CDR3 length: 18 residues. CDR3 in amino acids: CASNLSGGAGLGEETQYF. The CDR3 DNA reads TGTGCCAGCAATTTATCGGGGGGGGCAGGGCTCGGCGAAGAGACCCAGTACTTC.